The 21 T cell receptor beta chains presented below share a single source sample, sequenced in a study of blood T cells in healthy people across ages. Alongside a J-beta primer mix, a sample-barcoded 5' primer served in a second PCR lasting roughly 7 to 11 cycles. TCRdb ran MiXCR on the 5' RACE reads and lists one entry per CDR3 protein. The repertoire consists of roughly 930,000 distinct CDR3 sequences, with roughly 52% occurring once and the leading ten covering roughly 12%. The sequencing sample was made of blood. The receptors stem from a man aged 30 to 39 in good health.

This clonotype has more than one count but fewer than ten. The chain is built from TRBV5-1 and TRBJ1-5, with D possibly matching TRBD1 (5 bases). There are 14 residues in the CDR3. Germline CDR1 SGHRS, CDR2 YFSETQ. V lost 2 bases and J 3 bases, leaving 9 bases between the germline ends. CDR3 residues: CASSFDSTNQPQHF. The DNA for the CDR3 is TGCGCCAGCAGCTTCGACAGTACCAATCAGCCCCAGCATTTT.

This clonotype was counted a few times. The rearrangement links TRBV6-6 to TRBJ1-5; perhaps TRBD1 as D (6 bases). V gave up 10 bases and J gave up 7 bases, with 17 bases separating them. Germline CDR1 and CDR2: MNHNY and SVGAGI (reference sequence). This CDR3 comprises 13 residues. The chain's CDR3 is CATKEQGVQPQHF. The CDR3 DNA follows: TGTGCCACCAAGGAACAGGGAGTCCAGCCCCAGCATTTT.

The chain links TRBV6-5 to TRBJ2-5; D not resolved. V lost 5 bases, J lost 11 bases, and 15 bases lay in between. The CDR3 consists of 12 residues. Per the germline V gene, CDR1 is MNHEY and CDR2 is SVGAGI. The CDR3 reads CASSAQWNEQYF. The DNA of the CDR3 is TGTGCCAGCAGTGCGCAGTGGAATGAGCAGTACTTC.

This chain connects TRBV5-4 to TRBJ2-5; D not resolved. Trimming cost V 4 bases and J 0 bases, with 10 bases left between them. CDR1 and CDR2 (germline): SGHNT, YYREEE (reference sequence). There are 14 residues in the CDR3. CDR3 nucleotide sequence: TGTGCCAGCAGCGTGTATACGTACCAAGAGACCCAGTACTTC. It translates to CASSVYTYQETQYF.

The chain has TRBV18 and TRBJ2-1, with D hard to call. Germline-derived CDR1 and CDR2 are KGHSH and LQKENI. The CDR3 spans 13 residues. Trimming pared 3 bases from V and 8 bases from J, leaving 11 bases between. The CDR3 sequence: CASSPTTQYEQFF. The CDR3 coding sequence is TGTGCCAGCTCACCCACCACCCAATATGAGCAGTTCTTC.

The chain carries TRBV7-9 and TRBJ2-7, with D possibly TRBD2 on 6 matching bases. The V end lost 5 bases, the J end lost 4 bases, and 18 bases lay between the germline ends. From germline, CDR1 is SEHNR and CDR2 FQNEAQ (reference sequence). The CDR3 has 15 amino acids. The CDR3 nucleotides read TGTGCCAGCAGCAGCAGCGAGGAGGGCTCGTACGAGCAGTACTTC. This encodes CASSSSEEGSYEQYF.

The rearrangement links TRBV4-1 to TRBJ1-2; D not certain. From germline, CDR1 is MGHRA and CDR2 YSYEKL. The germline V and J ends were trimmed by 1 base and 8 bases, with 17 bases remaining between them. This CDR3 comprises 15 residues. CDR3 amino acids: CASSQVSRLGGGYTF. In nucleotides, the CDR3 is TGCGCCAGCAGCCAAGTGAGTCGTCTGGGAGGAGGCTACACCTTC.

This clonotype was found a few times. The V call is TRBV7-2, the J call TRBJ2-7; no firm D call. The germline V gene has CDR1 SGHTA and CDR2 FQGNSA. The V end was cut by 4 bases, the J end by 5 bases, with 12 bases between. CDR3 length: 13 amino acids. CDR3 residues: CASSSPVRNEQYF. CDR3 nucleotides: TGTGCCAGCAGCTCCCCCGTCCGGAACGAGCAGTACTTC.

This clonotype has a handful of counts. In DNA, the CDR3 is TGTGCCAGCAGCCGTTCCTCCCCCCCGGATACGCAGTATTTT. Translation: CASSRSSPPDTQYF. The chain links TRBV7-9 to TRBJ2-3; D is unresolved. V lost 5 bases and J 6 bases, leaving 15 bases between the germline ends. The CDR3 is made up of 14 amino acids. The V gene's germline CDR1 is SEHNR and CDR2 FQNEAQ (reference sequence).

This chain joins TRBV7-9 and TRBJ1-4; no reliable D call. The V gene's germline CDR1 is SEHNR and CDR2 FQNEAQ (reference sequence). Deletions cut 1 base from V and 8 bases from J, with 8 bases between. There are 13 residues in the CDR3. For the CDR3, the DNA is TGTGCCAGCAGCTTAGACCCACAGGAAAAACTGTTTTTT. Protein product: CASSLDPQEKLFF. Combining the CDR3 with reference TRBV7-9 and TRBJ1-4 gives the whole variable domain DTGVSQNPRHKITKRGQNVTFRCDPISEHNRLYWYRQTLGQGPEFLTYFQNEAQLEKSRLLSDRFSAERPKGSFSTLEIQRTEQGDSAMYLCASSLDPQEKLFFGSGTQLSVL.

This clonotype has only a few counts. V usage is TRBV6-5 and J usage is TRBJ1-1; the D is unclear. V was trimmed by 0 bases and J by 1 base, leaving 9 bases between them. Germline values: CDR1 MNHEY, CDR2 SVGAGI. The CDR3 extends over 15 amino acids. The CDR3 DNA reads TGTGCCAGCAGTTACTCTTGGCAGGCGAACACTGAAGCTTTCTTT. The encoded protein is CASSYSWQANTEAFF.

To note about this clonotype: One end of the junction varies from germline; a read error may be responsible. V usage is TRBV5-4 and J usage is TRBJ2-1; D is unresolved. Germline values: CDR1 SGHNT, CDR2 YYREEE (reference sequence). CDR3 size: 12 residues. CDR3 sequence reads: CASSLSDGEQFF. DNA for the CDR3: TGTGCCAGTAGCTTGTCGGACGGAGAGCAGTTCTTC.

This clonotype was seen more than once but under ten times. The J gene is TRBJ1-1, the V gene TRBV25-1, with unresolved D. Germline loops: CDR1 MGHDK, CDR2 SYGVNS. V lost 0 bases to trimming and J lost 1 base, with 9 bases between them. There are 15 residues in the CDR3. CDR3 in DNA: TGTGCCAGCAGTGAATATATGGACTCGAACACTGAAGCTTTCTTT. Its translation is CASSEYMDSNTEAFF.

The rearrangement links TRBV20-1 to TRBJ1-1, with D perhaps TRBD1 (6 bases). Germline assignment: CDR1 DFQATT and CDR2 SNEGSKA (reference sequence). The CDR3 covers 17 residues. Deletions cut 0 bases from V and 3 bases from J, with 20 bases between. The CDR3 here is CSARDRGGQGIHTEAFF. Here the CDR3 DNA reads TGCAGTGCTAGAGATAGGGGAGGGCAGGGGATACACACTGAAGCTTTCTTT.

This clonotype was counted a few times. The chain is built from TRBV7-2 and TRBJ2-7; D is possibly TRBD2 (5 bases). Between the trimmed V and J ends, which lost 5 bases and 1 base, there was a span of 12 bases. The CDR3 loop spans 14 amino acids. Germline assignment: CDR1 SGHTA and CDR2 FQGNSA. The CDR3 DNA sequence: TGTGCCAGCAGCCCAGTGGGCGGGTCCTACGAGCAGTACTTC. Its translation is CASSPVGGSYEQYF.

This clonotype was found once. The rearrangement joins TRBV7-3 to TRBJ2-5; D is uncertain. The DNA end is more similar to TRBJ2-7, so the J call may be wrong. The CDR3 runs 13 residues. Germline CDR1 reads SGHTA; CDR2 reads FQGTGA. CDR3 DNA sequence: TGTGCCAGCAGCAAGGAAGACAAATACGAGCAGTACTTC. Residues: CASSKEDKYEQYF.

The V gene is TRBV29-1, the J gene TRBJ1-2, with D perhaps matching TRBD1 (5 bases). Trimming removed 6 bases from V and 7 bases from J, with 15 bases in between. The CDR3 has 12 amino acids. From germline, CDR1 is SQVTM and CDR2 ANQGSEA. CDR3 bases: TGCAGCGTGCCCGGGCAGGGTGGTGGCTACACCTTC. Translated, it gives CSVPGQGGGYTF.

The rearrangement joins TRBV5-1 to TRBJ2-1, with D maybe TRBD2 (6 bases). Germline CDR1 SGHRS, CDR2 YFSETQ. V was cut by 5 bases and J by 4 bases, with 16 bases left in between. This CDR3 spans 15 amino acids. CDR3 residues: CASSPVGGPYNEQFF. In nucleotides, the CDR3 is TGCGCCAGCAGTCCTGTGGGGGGTCCTTACAATGAGCAGTTCTTC.

The chain has TRBV20-1 and TRBJ2-1; 9 bases are shared with TRBD2. J gave up 5 bases and V 1 base, and 6 bases lay outside the gene matches. The CDR3 runs to 15 residues. From germline, CDR1 is DFQATT and CDR2 SNEGSKA (reference sequence). The CDR3 region has the DNA TGCAGTGCTAGAGCCGGTAGCGGGGGAAACAATGAGCAGTTCTTC. It yields the protein CSARAGSGGNNEQFF.

This clonotype occurred once. The chain links TRBV6-5 to TRBJ1-1, with D unclear. Per the germline V gene, CDR1 is MNHEY and CDR2 is SVGAGI. The CDR3 spans 11 residues. Trimming shortened V by 6 bases and J by 11 bases, and 13 bases separated the two germline ends. The CDR3 loop is CASRSRFWAFF. CDR3 coding DNA: TGTGCCAGCAGGAGTAGGTTTTGGGCTTTCTTT.

The chain joins TRBV20-1 to TRBJ2-3, with D possibly being TRBD2 (7 bases). The CDR3 has 17 residues. Trimming pared 1 base from V and 4 bases from J, leaving 21 bases between. Germline V gives CDR1 DFQATT, CDR2 SNEGSKA (reference sequence). The CDR3 bases are TGCAGTGCTAGAGCACCGCTAGCGGCCGGGGGCGCAGATACGCAGTATTTT. The encoded protein is CSARAPLAAGGADTQYF.